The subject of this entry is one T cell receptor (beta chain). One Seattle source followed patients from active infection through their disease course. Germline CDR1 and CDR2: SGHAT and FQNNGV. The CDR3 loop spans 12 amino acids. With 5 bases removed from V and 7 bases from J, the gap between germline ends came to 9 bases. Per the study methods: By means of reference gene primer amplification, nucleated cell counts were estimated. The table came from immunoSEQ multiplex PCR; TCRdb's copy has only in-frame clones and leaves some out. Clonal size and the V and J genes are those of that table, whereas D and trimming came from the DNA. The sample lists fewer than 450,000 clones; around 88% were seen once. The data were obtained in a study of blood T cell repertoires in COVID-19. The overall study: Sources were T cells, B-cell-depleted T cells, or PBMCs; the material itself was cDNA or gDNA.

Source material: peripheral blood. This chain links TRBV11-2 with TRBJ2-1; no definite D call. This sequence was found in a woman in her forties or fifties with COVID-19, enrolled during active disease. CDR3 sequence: CASSKRWNEQFF. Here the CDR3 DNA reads TGTGCCAGCAGCAAGAGATGGAATGAGCAGTTCTTC.